This T cell receptor beta chain came from a study of CD8 T cells in Susac syndrome. From blood CD8+ and CD4+ T cells, the TCR beta chain was sequenced. Negative isolation was used for CD8+ and CD4+ T cells and FACS enrichment for TEMRA cells. RNA, at roughly 0.45 to 1 ug, was reverse transcribed with random hexamers. The method of amplification for TCR beta CDR3 was immunoSEQ multiplex PCR, covering 54 Vbeta and 13 Jbeta. Via MiXCR, TCRdb re-called the immunoSEQ multiplex PCR reads, giving one row per CDR3 protein. This table has about 57,000 distinct CDR3 sequences, just over 90% appearing once. Germline CDR1 and CDR2: SGDLS and YYNGEE. V lost 0 bases and J lost 6, with 6 bases in between. The CDR3 spans 12 residues.

The chain links TRBV9 to TRBJ1-2; tentatively, D is TRBD1 (5 bases). The receptor comes from a human donor with multiple sclerosis. The specimen sequenced was CD8+ T cells from PBMCs. CDR3 loop: CASSVEGDGYTF. The CDR3 coding sequence is TGTGCCAGCAGCGTAGAAGGGGATGGCTACACCTTC.